This T cell receptor beta chain was documented in a study of cytomegalovirus exposure and HLA in healthy donors. The table came from immunoSEQ multiplex PCR; TCRdb's copy has only in-frame clones and leaves some out. The table records about 98,000 clones, roughly nine tenths of them present only once. V was cut by 1 base and J by 1 base, with 10 bases left in between. The germline gives CDR1 SEHNR, CDR2 FQNEAQ (reference sequence). CDR3 length equals 15 residues. Among the roughly 110 subjects of the validation cohort, separate from the approximately 700-subject first cohort, were the donors. This rearrangement joins TRBV7-9 to TRBJ1-1; tentatively, D is TRBD1 (5 bases). This TCR was sampled from a man between 18 and 35 years old in good health and CMV-seropositive. Sequences were obtained from PBMCs. The CDR3 DNA reads as TGTGCCAGCAGCTTAGTACCCGGACAGAACACTGAAGCTTTCTTT. This codes for CASSLVPGQNTEAFF.